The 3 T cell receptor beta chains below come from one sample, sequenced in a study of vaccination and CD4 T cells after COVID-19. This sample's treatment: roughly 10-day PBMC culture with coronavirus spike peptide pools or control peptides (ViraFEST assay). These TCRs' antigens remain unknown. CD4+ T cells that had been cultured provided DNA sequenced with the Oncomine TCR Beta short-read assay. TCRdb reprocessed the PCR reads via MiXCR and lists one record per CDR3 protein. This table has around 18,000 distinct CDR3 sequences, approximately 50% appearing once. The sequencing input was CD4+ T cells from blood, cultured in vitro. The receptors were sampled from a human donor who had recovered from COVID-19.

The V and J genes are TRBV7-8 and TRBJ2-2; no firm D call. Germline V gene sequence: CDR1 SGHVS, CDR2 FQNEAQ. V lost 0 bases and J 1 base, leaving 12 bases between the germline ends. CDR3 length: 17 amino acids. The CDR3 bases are TGTGCCAGCAGCTTAGCGCTTTTAGCCCGGAACACCGGGGAGCTGTTTTTT. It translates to CASSLALLARNTGELFF.

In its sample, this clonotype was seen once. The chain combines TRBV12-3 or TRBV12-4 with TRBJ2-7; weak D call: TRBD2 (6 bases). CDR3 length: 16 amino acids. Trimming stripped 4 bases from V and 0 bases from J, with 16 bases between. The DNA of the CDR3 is TGTGCCAGCAGTTCACATCTAGCGCTGAGCTCCTACGAGCAGTACTTC. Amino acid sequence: CASSSHLALSSYEQYF.

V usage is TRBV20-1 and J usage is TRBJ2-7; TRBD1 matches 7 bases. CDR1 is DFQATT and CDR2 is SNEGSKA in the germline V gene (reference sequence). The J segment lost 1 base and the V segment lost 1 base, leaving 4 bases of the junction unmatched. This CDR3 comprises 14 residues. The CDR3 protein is CSARGGRGSYEQYF. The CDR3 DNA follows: TGCAGTGCTAGAGGGGGCAGGGGGTCCTACGAGCAGTACTTC.